One T cell receptor (beta chain) is described in this entry. This specimen belongs to a study of blood T cell repertoires in COVID-19. The overall study: The samples span acute and convalescent COVID-19 from the United States, Italy and Spain.

This CDR3 is built from 13 residues. V shed 6 bases, J shed 8 bases, and the junction held 9 bases outside the gene matches. Germline-derived CDR1 and CDR2 are SNHLY and FYNNEI. Authors' methods: Using reference gene primer amplification, nucleated cell counts were estimated. Generated by immunoSEQ multiplex PCR, the TCRdb table keeps only in-frame clones and is missing some. Clone size and the V and J calls come from that table; the DNA yielded D and trimming. The table has fewer than 250,000 clones, 65% to 85% seen once; the top ten hold approximately 2.9%. The sequence derives from a man aged 50 to 59 with active or convalescent COVID-19. Specimen: peripheral blood. This chain links TRBV2 with TRBJ1-2; 7 nucleotides agree with TRBD1. The chain's CDR3 is CASSGRDRRGYTF. CDR3 nucleotide sequence: TGTGCCAGCAGCGGCCGGGACAGAAGGGGCTACACCTTC. Looking up the rest from reference TRBV2 and TRBJ1-2 gives the full variable domain: EPEVTQTPSHQVTQMGQEVILRCVPISNHLYFYWYRQILGQKVEFLVSFYNNEISEKSEIFDDQFSVERPDGSNFTLKIRSTKLEDSAMYFCASSGRDRRGYTFGSGTRLTVV.